One sample yielded the 22 T cell receptor beta chains listed below, sequenced in a study of technical replicates of blood from several donors. Profiled with immunoSEQ multiplex PCR; TCRdb holds only in-frame clones, not every one. The sample holds approximately 6,900 clones, 90% to 97% seen once. Sequencing used PBMCs. Receptor source: a human donor in good health.

The chain has TRBV29-1 and TRBJ2-3; tentative D call: TRBD1 (5 bases). The CDR3 runs 12 residues. Germline CDR1 reads SQVTM; CDR2 reads ANQGSEA. Trimming stripped 1 base from V and 6 bases from J, with 8 bases between. In DNA, the CDR3 is TGCAGCGTTGAAGCAGGGTCCGATACGCAGTATTTT. It codes for CSVEAGSDTQYF.

V gene TRBV15 combines with J gene TRBJ1-1; D may be TRBD1 (6 bases). Trimming took 1 base from V and 7 from J, leaving 25 bases between them. In germline, CDR1 is LNHNV, CDR2 YYDKDF (reference sequence). The CDR3 consists of 18 residues. The CDR3 DNA sequence: TGTGCCACCAGCAGAGCCTACGGTCTTCGGACAGCACTTAGTGAAGCTTTCTTT. Encoded protein: CATSRAYGLRTALSEAFF.

The CDR3: CASSAIEAGGRDNEQFF. Here the CDR3 DNA reads TGTGCCAGTAGTGCGATAGAGGCGGGAGGGCGGGACAATGAGCAGTTCTTC. The chain carries TRBV19 and TRBJ2-1; 9 nucleotides line up with TRBD2. V lost 5 bases and J lost 5; bases outside the gene matches: 13. Germline assignment: CDR1 LNHDA and CDR2 SQIVND (reference sequence). The CDR3 runs to 17 residues.

The chain has TRBV5-1 and TRBJ2-1; TRBD2 might be the D (6 bases). Germline loops: CDR1 SGHRS, CDR2 YFSETQ. The CDR3 is 15 amino acids. Between the trimmed V and J ends, which lost 1 base and 7 bases, there was a span of 15 bases. The CDR3 reads CASSLPGESRNEQFF. The CDR3, as DNA: TGCGCCAGCAGCTTGCCGGGAGAGTCTCGGAATGAGCAGTTCTTC.

This clone came up once. This chain joins TRBV6-6 and TRBJ2-3, with 9 bases that match TRBD2. V gave up 2 bases and J gave up 0 bases; unmatched junction bases: 3. Per germline, CDR1 MNHNY and CDR2 SVGAGI (reference sequence). The CDR3 covers 16 residues. The CDR3 region is CASSYGLAFSTDTQYF. CDR3 DNA: TGTGCCAGCAGTTACGGACTAGCGTTTAGCACAGATACGCAGTATTTT.

CDR3 loop: CASSGQGGDTQYF. In DNA, the CDR3 is TGCGCCAGCAGCGGACAGGGGGGGGATACGCAGTATTTT. The V gene is TRBV5-1, the J gene TRBJ2-3, with 10 bases identical to TRBD1. Germline CDR1 SGHRS, CDR2 YFSETQ. V lost 4 bases and J lost 6; bases outside the gene matches: 2. This CDR3 region has 13 residues.

The chain has TRBV19 and TRBJ1-5, with TRBD1 matching 8 bases. Germline CDR1 LNHDA, CDR2 SQIVND (reference sequence). Losses at the gene ends were 5 bases for V and 5 bases for J; bases not matched to a gene: 8. This CDR3 spans 15 amino acids. CDR3 protein: CASSFPGQAYQPQHF. The CDR3, as DNA: TGTGCCAGTAGTTTTCCGGGACAGGCTTATCAGCCCCAGCATTTT.

This rearrangement joins TRBV28 to TRBJ1-5; D is ambiguous. Germline values: CDR1 MDHEN, CDR2 SYDVKM. The CDR3 runs to 12 residues. V was cut by 4 bases and J by 9 bases, with 10 bases left in between. Here the CDR3 reads CASSSVEWPQHF. CDR3 coding DNA: TGTGCCAGCAGTTCGGTAGAATGGCCCCAGCATTTT.

The gene calls are TRBV28 and TRBJ2-2, with a weak D call TRBD2 (5 bases). Germline CDR1 and CDR2: MDHEN and SYDVKM. Deletions cut 6 bases from V and 7 bases from J, with 12 bases between. The CDR3 extends over 13 amino acids. The CDR3 loop is CASRPSGGGELFF. The DNA of the CDR3 is TGTGCCAGCAGACCTAGTGGAGGCGGGGAGCTGTTTTTT.

The rearrangement links TRBV29-1 to TRBJ2-7; a possible D gene is TRBD1 (6 bases). V gave up 6 bases and J gave up 3 bases, with 21 bases separating them. The CDR3 has 15 amino acids. The germline gives CDR1 SQVTM, CDR2 ANQGSEA. The CDR3 sequence: CSVPTRQAYLYEQYF. The CDR3 nucleotides read TGCAGCGTCCCCACACGACAGGCCTACCTCTACGAGCAGTACTTC.

The V gene is TRBV27, the J gene TRBJ1-5; D gene uncertain. From germline, CDR1 is MNHEY and CDR2 SMNVEV (reference sequence). The CDR3 consists of 15 residues. The V and J ends lost 3 bases and 0 bases respectively, with 9 bases between them. The CDR3 protein is CASSFLPGSNQPQHF. For the CDR3, the DNA is TGTGCCAGCAGTTTTTTGCCGGGTAGCAATCAGCCCCAGCATTTT.

V usage is TRBV7-9 and J usage is TRBJ1-5; 7 bases are shared with TRBD1. Germline-derived CDR1 and CDR2 are SEHNR and FQNEAQ (reference sequence). CDR3 length: 16 residues. Trimming took 1 base from V and 3 from J; bases not matched to a gene: 6. The CDR3 here is CASSLGQGGTNQPQHF. Written as DNA, the CDR3 is TGTGCCAGCAGCTTAGGACAGGGAGGCACCAATCAGCCCCAGCATTTT.

The J gene is TRBJ2-1, the V gene TRBV11-3, with 7 bases that match TRBD2. This CDR3 spans 13 amino acids. Per the germline V gene, CDR1 is SGHNT and CDR2 is YENEEA. J lost 6 bases, V lost 5 bases, and 4 bases had no gene match. As DNA, the CDR3 is TGTGCCAGCAGCCCCCGCGGGAGCAATGAGCAGTTCTTC. As protein: CASSPRGSNEQFF. The variable domain in full, with the rest retrieved from reference TRBV11-3 and TRBJ2-1, is EAGVVQSPRYKIIEKKQPVAFWCNPISGHNTLYWYLQNLGQGPELLIRYENEEAVDDSQLPKDRFSAERLKGVDSTLKIQPAELGDSAVYLCASSPRGSNEQFFGPGTRLTVL.

In nucleotides, the CDR3 is TGTGCCAGCTGCCGAGGACGGGACTACTCCTACGAGCAGTACTTC. Its translation: CASCRGRDYSYEQYF. The chain recombines TRBV2 with TRBJ2-7; TRBD2 matches 7 bases. Trimming removed 8 bases from V and 0 bases from J; junction bases left unmatched: 10. The CDR3 is 15 amino acids. The germline CDR1 and CDR2 sequences are SNHLY and FYNNEI. The variable domain in full, with the rest retrieved from reference TRBV2 and TRBJ2-7, is EPEVTQTPSHQVTQMGQEVILRCVPISNHLYFYWYRQILGQKVEFLVSFYNNEISEKSEIFDDQFSVERPDGSNFTLKIRSTKLEDSAMYFCASCRGRDYSYEQYFGPGTRLTVT.

The V call is TRBV4-1, the J call TRBJ2-3; 7 bases agree with TRBD2. The length of the CDR3 is 14 residues. Germline-derived CDR1 and CDR2 are MGHRA and YSYEKL. V shed 6 bases and J 1 base; nucleotides not matched to a gene: 4. The CDR3 region is CASREGGGTDTQYF. The DNA of the CDR3 is TGCGCCAGCAGAGAGGGAGGGGGCACAGATACGCAGTATTTT.

V gene TRBV5-1 combines with J gene TRBJ1-1; TRBD1 aligns across 8 bases. The V gene end was trimmed by 7 bases and the J gene end by 7 bases; junction bases not matched to a gene: 6. The CDR3 consists of 12 residues. Germline lookup yields CDR1 SGHRS and CDR2 YFSETQ. CDR3 region: CASGQGEGEAFF. The CDR3 DNA reads TGCGCCAGCGGACAGGGAGAAGGTGAAGCTTTCTTT. The whole variable domain, remainder taken from reference TRBV5-1 and TRBJ1-1, is KAGVTQTPRYLIKTRGQQVTLSCSPISGHRSVSWYQQTPGQGLQFLFEYFSETQRNKGNFPGRFSGRQFSNSRSEMNVSTLELGDSALYLCASGQGEGEAFFGQGTRLTVV.

The rearrangement uses TRBV1 and TRBJ1-1; the listed D gene, TRBD1, was not tested against the DNA. TRBV1 is a documented pseudogene. The CDR3 has 14 amino acids. CDR3 sequence: CTSSQGPGDTEAFF. The CDR3 nucleotides are TGCACCAGCAGCCAAGGGCCAGGGGACACTGAAGCTTTCTTT.

V gene TRBV9 combines with J gene TRBJ2-3, with D possibly matching TRBD2 (5 bases). Trimming cost V 0 bases and J 1 base, with 9 bases left between them. Germline V CDR1 and CDR2: SGDLS, YYNGEE. This CDR3 contains 15 residues. This CDR3 is CASSVAPRGTDTQYF. The CDR3 DNA follows: TGTGCCAGCAGCGTAGCCCCGAGGGGCACAGATACGCAGTATTTT. The full variable domain, rest sourced from reference TRBV9 and TRBJ2-3, is DSGVTQTPKHLITATGQRVTLRCSPRSGDLSVYWYQQSLDQGLQFLIQYYNGEERAKGNILERFSAQQFPDLHSELNLSSLELGDSALYFCASSVAPRGTDTQYFGPGTRLTVL.

The rearrangement joins TRBV11-3 to TRBJ1-1, with D perhaps TRBD1 (6 bases). Trimming pared 2 bases from V and 1 base from J, leaving 11 bases between. Germline lookup yields CDR1 SGHNT and CDR2 YENEEA. This CDR3 has 15 residues. The CDR3: CASSLSGQGNTEAFF. CDR3 DNA: TGTGCCAGCAGCTTATCGGGACAAGGGAACACTGAAGCTTTCTTT.

The chain links TRBV28 to TRBJ2-7, with D possibly TRBD2 on 7 matching bases. The V end was cut by 7 bases, the J end by 3 bases, with 16 bases between. CDR3 length equals 14 residues. Germline V gene data show CDR1 as MDHEN and CDR2 as SYDVKM. CDR3 sequence reads: CASKVGGPDYEQYF. The CDR3 coding sequence is TGTGCCAGCAAAGTGGGGGGGCCGGACTACGAGCAGTACTTC.

The chain has TRBV30 and TRBJ2-3; D ambiguous. CDR3 length: 12 residues. V was cut by 2 bases and J by 4 bases, with 7 bases left in between. Germline assignment: CDR1 GTSNPN and CDR2 SVGIG (reference sequence). This chain's CDR3 is CAWSSSSDTQYF. The CDR3, as DNA: TGTGCCTGGAGTAGCTCTTCAGATACGCAGTATTTT. Variable domain in full (rest from reference TRBV30 and TRBJ2-3): SQTIHQWPATLVQPVGSPLSLECTVEGTSNPNLYWYRQAAGRGLQLLFYSVGIGQISSEVPQNLSASRPQDRQFILSSKKLLLSDSGFYLCAWSSSSDTQYFGPGTRLTVL.

Concerning this clone itself: One junction end disagrees with the germline gene, perhaps due to a read error. The chain recombines TRBV28 with TRBJ1-5; the D is unclear. The germline gives CDR1 MDHEN, CDR2 SYDVKM. This CDR3 has 11 residues. This CDR3 is CASPKEGKPFF. DNA for the CDR3: TGTGCCAGCCCTAAAGAGGGAAAGCCCTTTTTT.